This T cell receptor beta chain was observed in a study of T cells after yellow fever vaccination. Broader study findings: The presence of abundant clonotypes contaminating from the bulk population was possible in FACS-sorted repertoires. Post-booster reappearance was seen for most primary-vaccination clones (roughly 96% CD4, roughly 91% CD8).

V was cut by 2 bases and J by 2 bases, with 18 bases left in between. The germline gives CDR1 MNHEY, CDR2 SVGEGT. This CDR3 region has 17 residues. Using its own MiXCR run on the 5' RACE reads, TCRdb lists one record per CDR3 protein. Of 450,000 to 600,000 distinct CDR3 sequences listed, 13% were seen once; the top ten hold around an eighth. On this clonotype: Antigen: not known.

The material was PBMCs, obtained on the day of the yellow fever booster vaccination. The V and J genes are TRBV6-2 or TRBV6-3 and TRBJ2-5; no firm D call. This clonotype was obtained from a man younger than 45 who received the YFV17D yellow fever vaccine. The chain's CDR3 is CASSYRKAGDPQETQYF. Here the CDR3 DNA reads TGTGCCAGCAGTTACCGTAAGGCTGGGGATCCGCAAGAGACCCAGTACTTC.